The entry that follows covers one T cell receptor beta chain sequence. Its antigen remains unidentified. The data stem from a study of cytomegalovirus exposure and HLA in healthy donors. Study-wide results and limits: An analysis was carried out at a later point. It showed that HLA-associated TCR beta chains were more clonally expanded than equally common non-associated chains. Later on, a genetic analysis was performed. It linked a missense variant in DCLRE1C with V- and J-gene trimming of TCR beta.

Vbeta (60) and Jbeta (13) primers were used in the PCR. Per the authors' pipeline: A follow-up analysis tallied approximately 85 million unique TCR beta chains, roughly 11 million shared. Some clones are missing from TCRdb's copy, which holds only in-frame ones; the method was immunoSEQ multiplex PCR. That table is the source of V, J and clone size, and D and trimming were worked out from the DNA. The sample includes hundreds of thousands of clones, approximately 80% of them seen just once. Healthy bone marrow donors made up the cohort. The receptor comes from a boy aged 2 to 10 in good health and CMV-seronegative. What was sequenced was PBMCs.

The CDR3 DNA follows: TGTGCCAGCAGTTTAAGATTTGCCGGAGACTATGGCTACACCTTC. Encoded protein: CASSLRFAGDYGYTF. This chain links TRBV27 with TRBJ1-2; D gene uncertain. V lost 2 bases and J lost 3, with 13 bases in between. From germline, CDR1 is MNHEY and CDR2 SMNVEV (reference sequence). This CDR3 region has 15 residues.